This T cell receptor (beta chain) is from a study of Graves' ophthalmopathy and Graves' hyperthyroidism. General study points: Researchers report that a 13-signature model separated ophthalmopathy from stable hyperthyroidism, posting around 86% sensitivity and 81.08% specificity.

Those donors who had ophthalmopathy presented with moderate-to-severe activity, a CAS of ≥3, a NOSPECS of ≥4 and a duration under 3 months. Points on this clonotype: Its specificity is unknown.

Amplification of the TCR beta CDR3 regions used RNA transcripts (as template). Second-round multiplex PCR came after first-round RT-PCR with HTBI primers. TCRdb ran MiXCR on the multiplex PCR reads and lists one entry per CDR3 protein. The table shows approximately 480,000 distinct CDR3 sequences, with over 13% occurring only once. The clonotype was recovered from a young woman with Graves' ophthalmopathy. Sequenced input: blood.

CDR3 protein: CATSDLDRYYGYTF. The CDR3 DNA reads TGTGCCACCAGTGACCTAGACCGATACTATGGCTACACCTTC. The chain carries TRBV24-1 and TRBJ1-2; D gene ambiguous. V dropped 4 bases and J dropped 3 bases, with 11 bases sitting between them. CDR3 size: 14 residues. CDR1 is KGHDR, CDR2 SFDVKD, per germline.